Listed here are 26 T cell receptor beta chains from one sample, sequenced in a study of T cell responses to AZD1222 COVID-19 vaccine. Sequencing was performed with immunoSEQ multiplex PCR; in TCRdb, only in-frame clones are kept and a portion is missing. The table includes about 110,000 clones, around nine tenths detected once. The sequencing used peripheral blood, collected on day 0 of AZD1222 vaccination. The receptors derive from an adult in good health.

The chain links TRBV6-5 to TRBJ1-1; tentatively, D is TRBD1 (6 bases). Looked up from germline, CDR1 is MNHEY and CDR2 is SVGAGI. CDR3 length: 15 residues. Trimming removed 6 bases at V and 8 bases at J, with 22 bases between. The CDR3 nucleotides read TGTGCCAGCAGCCGAAAGGGGGGAGGATTCTTCGAAGCTTTCTTT. The encoded protein is CASSRKGGGFFEAFF.

The chain links TRBV7-2 to TRBJ1-4; D gene unclear. Germline V gives CDR1 SGHTA, CDR2 FQGNSA. This CDR3 is built from 15 residues. V gave up 5 bases and J gave up 5 bases, with 15 bases separating them. The CDR3 spells CASSPPTPINEKLFF. CDR3 sequence (DNA): TGTGCCAGCAGCCCCCCGACGCCCATCAATGAAAAACTGTTTTTT.

The chain has TRBV6-5 and TRBJ1-6, with 7 bases matching TRBD1. Trimming took 4 bases from V and 5 from J; bases not matched to a gene: 5. Germline loops: CDR1 MNHEY, CDR2 SVGAGI. The CDR3 is 15 residues long. CDR3 in DNA: TGTGCCAGCAGTTCGAGACAGGGCAATAATTCACCCCTCCACTTT. Translated, it gives CASSSRQGNNSPLHF.

The chain joins TRBV28 to TRBJ2-2, with D perhaps TRBD1 (6 bases). The CDR3 is made up of 14 amino acids. The V gene lost 7 bases and the J gene lost 1 base, with 10 bases spanning the gap. The germline gives CDR1 MDHEN, CDR2 SYDVKM. The CDR3 DNA sequence: TGTGCCAGCATTACGACAGGGAACACCGGGGAGCTGTTTTTT. This translates into CASITTGNTGELFF.

V gene TRBV6-4 combines with J gene TRBJ2-2; a possible D gene is TRBD1 (5 bases). The CDR3 is 13 residues long. V gave up 5 bases and J gave up 7 bases, with 11 bases separating them. Germline V gives CDR1 MRHNA, CDR2 SNTAGT. In DNA form, the CDR3 reads TGTGCCAGCAGTTTTCAGGGCGGCGGGGAGCTGTTTTTT. It specifies CASSFQGGGELFF.

The J gene is TRBJ2-6, the V gene TRBV11-3; TRBD1 matches 7 bases. Germline V gene lookup returns CDR1 SGHNT and CDR2 YENEEA. This CDR3 comprises 16 residues. The V and J ends lost 4 bases and 2 bases, in that order; junction bases with no gene match: 5. The CDR3 sequence is CASSSPTGAGANVLTF. The CDR3 DNA reads as TGTGCCAGCAGCTCGCCAACAGGGGCTGGGGCCAACGTCCTGACTTTC.

The chain has TRBV15 and TRBJ2-1; 10 nucleotides line up with TRBD2. J gave up 5 bases and V 5 bases, and 3 bases lay outside the gene matches. The CDR3 consists of 14 residues. Germline values: CDR1 LNHNV, CDR2 YYDKDF (reference sequence). The CDR3 nucleotides read TGTGCCACCAGCCGAGGACTAGCGGACAATGAGCAGTTCTTC. Protein: CATSRGLADNEQFF. Looking up the rest from reference TRBV15 and TRBJ2-1 gives the full variable domain: DAMVIQNPRYQVTQFGKPVTLSCSQTLNHNVMYWYQQKSSQAPKLLFHYYDKDFNNEADTPDNFQSRRPNTSFCFLDIRSPGLGDTAMYLCATSRGLADNEQFFGPGTRLTVL.

The chain has TRBV2 and TRBJ2-7; 10 bases are a match to TRBD1. Germline CDR1 is SNHLY and CDR2 is FYNNEI. This CDR3 has 14 amino acids. After removal of 5 bases from V and 2 bases from J, the junction contained 3 bases not matched to a gene. The CDR3 region has the DNA TGTGCCAGCAGTACGGGACAGGGGACCTACGAGCAGTACGTC. Protein: CASSTGQGTYEQYV.

The chain joins TRBV6-7 to TRBJ1-3; no definite D call. TRBV6-7 is noted as an ORF with a role that remains uncertain. The CDR3 has 16 amino acids. V was pared by 7 bases and J by 1 base, with 17 bases between. The CDR3 loop is CASTPVGRGSGNTIYF. The CDR3 bases are TGTGCCAGCACGCCCGTGGGCCGCGGGTCTGGAAACACCATATATTTT.

The gene calls are TRBV4-2 and TRBJ1-4; D ambiguous. Germline V gene data show CDR1 as LGHNA and CDR2 as YNFKEQ. The CDR3 loop spans 15 amino acids. The germline V and J ends were trimmed by 0 bases and 7 bases, with 12 bases remaining between them. CDR3 in DNA: TGTGCCAGCAGCCAAGATGGTAGCCGCGTTGAAAAACTGTTTTTT. Translating it yields CASSQDGSRVEKLFF.

The chain joins TRBV19 to TRBJ2-4, with a weak D call TRBD1 (7 bases). CDR3 length equals 17 residues. Trimming shortened V by 7 bases and J by 0 bases, and 19 bases separated the two germline ends. The germline CDR1 and CDR2 sequences are LNHDA and SQIVND (reference sequence). This CDR3 is CASTGETGRLAKNIQYF. CDR3 DNA sequence: TGTGCCAGTACGGGGGAGACAGGGAGGCTAGCCAAAAACATTCAGTACTTC.

The chain links TRBV28 to TRBJ2-6; no reliable D call. Deletions cut 8 bases from V and 0 bases from J, with 8 bases between. The length of the CDR3 is 14 residues. Germline CDR1 is MDHEN and CDR2 is SYDVKM. The CDR3 sequence is CASRSFSGANVLTF. The CDR3 nucleotides are TGTGCCAGCCGGTCTTTCTCTGGGGCCAACGTCCTGACTTTC.

In its sample, this clone was seen once. The chain uses TRBV6-2 or TRBV6-3 and TRBJ1-1; D remains unclear. V lost 6 bases and J 0 bases, leaving 8 bases between the germline ends. The length of the CDR3 is 13 residues. Germline V gene sequence: CDR1 MNHEY, CDR2 SVGEGT. The CDR3 loop reads CASSRTLNTEAFF. Here the CDR3 DNA reads TGTGCCAGCAGCCGGACCTTGAACACTGAAGCTTTCTTT.

This rearrangement joins TRBV2 to TRBJ1-5, with D tentatively TRBD1 (5 bases). The germline V gene encodes CDR1 SNHLY and CDR2 FYNNEI. The V end lost 1 base, the J end lost 7 bases, and 5 bases lay between the germline ends. The CDR3 loop spans 12 amino acids. The CDR3, as DNA: TGTGCCAGCAGTGAAGGGGGGCAGCCCCAGCATTTT. This encodes CASSEGGQPQHF.

The chain has TRBV5-1 and TRBJ1-1; D remains unclear. V dropped 0 bases and J dropped 1 base, with 7 bases sitting between them. The CDR3 has 14 amino acids. The germline CDR1 and CDR2 sequences are SGHRS and YFSETQ. The CDR3 region is CASSLGGQNTEAFF. Written as DNA, the CDR3 is TGCGCCAGCAGCTTGGGGGGTCAGAACACTGAAGCTTTCTTT. The variable domain in full, completed from reference TRBV5-1 and TRBJ1-1, reads KAGVTQTPRYLIKTRGQQVTLSCSPISGHRSVSWYQQTPGQGLQFLFEYFSETQRNKGNFPGRFSGRQFSNSRSEMNVSTLELGDSALYLCASSLGGQNTEAFFGQGTRLTVV.

The chain links TRBV5-1 to TRBJ2-7; TRBD1 matches 8 bases. From germline, CDR1 is SGHRS and CDR2 YFSETQ. The CDR3 runs to 15 residues. The V segment lost 4 bases and the J segment 2 bases; nucleotides outside the gene matches: 8. The CDR3 DNA sequence: TGCGCCAGCAGCAACCGGACAGGGCGGCCCTACGAGCAGTACTTC. Protein: CASSNRTGRPYEQYF.

The chain has TRBV4-3 and TRBJ2-6; 9 bases map to TRBD1. The ends lost 5 bases at V and 4 bases at J; junction bases unmatched: 3. The CDR3 has 15 amino acids. Germline CDR1 LGHNA, CDR2 YSLEER. CDR3 protein: CASSGTGSGANVLTF. The CDR3 nucleotides are TGCGCCAGCAGCGGGACAGGGTCCGGGGCCAACGTCCTGACTTTC.

This chain links TRBV4-1 with TRBJ1-6, with D maybe TRBD1 (5 bases). The CDR3 extends over 17 amino acids. V lost 0 bases, J lost 10 bases, and 19 bases lay in between. The V gene's germline CDR1 is MGHRA and CDR2 YSYEKL. The CDR3 spells CASSQDGARGQDSPLHF. The CDR3 DNA is TGCGCCAGCAGCCAAGATGGGGCCCGGGGCCAGGACTCACCCCTCCACTTT.

The chain employs TRBV30 and TRBJ1-2, with unresolved D. Trimming stripped 0 bases from V and 3 bases from J, with 14 bases between. The CDR3 runs 15 residues. CDR1 is GTSNPN, CDR2 SVGIG, per germline (reference sequence). The chain's CDR3 is CAWSVEGRLDYGYTF. For the CDR3, the DNA is TGTGCCTGGAGTGTTGAGGGTCGGCTCGACTATGGCTACACCTTC.

The CDR3 DNA reads TGTGCCAGCAGTTACCCCCGGACTGTCATGAACACTGAAGCTTTCTTT. Its translation: CASSYPRTVMNTEAFF. The rearrangement uses TRBV6-2 or TRBV6-3 and TRBJ1-1; D ambiguous. Germline loops: CDR1 MNHEY, CDR2 SVGEGT. Trimming left V 2 bases short and J 0 bases short, with 13 bases between. The CDR3 length is 16 residues.

The V and J genes are TRBV5-1 and TRBJ1-4; D may be TRBD1 (6 bases). In germline, CDR1 is SGHRS, CDR2 YFSETQ. Between the trimmed V and J ends, which lost 4 bases and 8 bases, there was a span of 21 bases. CDR3 length: 16 amino acids. The CDR3 DNA reads as TGCGCCAGCAGCCCCGCAAAAGGGGGGGCGGGGGAAAAACTGTTTTTT. Protein product: CASSPAKGGAGEKLFF.

V is TRBV29-1 and J is TRBJ1-1; TRBD1 aligns across 7 bases. The germline V gene encodes CDR1 SQVTM and CDR2 ANQGSEA. CDR3 length: 13 residues. V was clipped by 3 bases and J by 5 bases; unmatched bases: 6. CDR3 protein: CSVDQGDATEAFF. DNA of the CDR3: TGCAGCGTTGATCAGGGGGACGCGACTGAAGCTTTCTTT.

V is TRBV6-1 and J is TRBJ1-5; D is undetermined. The CDR3 consists of 14 residues. V was shortened by 3 bases and J by 0 bases, with 6 bases between the two germline ends. CDR1 and CDR2 (germline): MNHNS, SASEGT. DNA of the CDR3: TGTGCCAGCAGTGAGAATCTTAGCAATCAGCCCCAGCATTTT. It encodes CASSENLSNQPQHF.

The V call is TRBV7-9, the J call TRBJ1-3; D remains unclear. Trimming removed 5 bases from V and 4 bases from J, with 18 bases in between. This CDR3 has 16 residues. Germline assignment: CDR1 SEHNR and CDR2 FQNEAQ (reference sequence). The CDR3 nucleotides are TGTGCCAGCAGCGTAATAGTGACCCCCGTCGGAAACACCATATATTTT. Translated, it gives CASSVIVTPVGNTIYF.

This clone has a single count. This rearrangement joins TRBV24-1 to TRBJ2-7; weak D call: TRBD1 (5 bases). V was cut by 3 bases and J by 4 bases, with 12 bases left in between. The length of the CDR3 is 14 residues. The V gene's germline CDR1 is KGHDR and CDR2 SFDVKD. The CDR3 loop is CATSDIDRRYEQYV. The CDR3 DNA sequence: TGTGCCACCAGTGATATCGACAGAAGATACGAGCAGTACGTC.

The chain is built from TRBV5-5 and TRBJ2-7; 11 bases map to TRBD2. Germline-derived CDR1 and CDR2 are SGHKS and YYEKEE (reference sequence). The CDR3 is 18 amino acids. Trimming removed 2 bases from V and 6 bases from J; junction bases left unmatched: 16. CDR3 in DNA: TGTGCCAGCAGCTTTCTCGGTCCGGGTACTAGCGGGAGTTTCGAGCAGTACGTC. Translation gives CASSFLGPGTSGSFEQYV.